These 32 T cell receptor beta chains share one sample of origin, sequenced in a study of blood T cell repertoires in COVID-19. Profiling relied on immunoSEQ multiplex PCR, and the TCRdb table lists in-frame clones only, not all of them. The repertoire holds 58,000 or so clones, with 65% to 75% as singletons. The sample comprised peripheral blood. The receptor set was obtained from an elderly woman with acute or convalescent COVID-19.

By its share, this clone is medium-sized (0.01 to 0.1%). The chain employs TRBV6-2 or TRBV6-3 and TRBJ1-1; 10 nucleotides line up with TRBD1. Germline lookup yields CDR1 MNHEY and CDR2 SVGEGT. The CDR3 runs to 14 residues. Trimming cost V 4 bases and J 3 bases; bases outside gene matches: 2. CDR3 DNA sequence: TGTGCCAGCAGTTCCGGGACAGGGGACACTGAAGCTTTCTTT. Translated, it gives CASSSGTGDTEAFF.

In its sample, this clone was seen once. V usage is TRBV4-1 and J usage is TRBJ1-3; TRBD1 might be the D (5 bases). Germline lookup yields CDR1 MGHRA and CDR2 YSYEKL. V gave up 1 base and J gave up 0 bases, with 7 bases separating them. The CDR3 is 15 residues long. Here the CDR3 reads CASSQVGGSGNTIYF. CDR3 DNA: TGCGCCAGCAGCCAAGTCGGGGGCTCTGGAAACACCATATATTTT.

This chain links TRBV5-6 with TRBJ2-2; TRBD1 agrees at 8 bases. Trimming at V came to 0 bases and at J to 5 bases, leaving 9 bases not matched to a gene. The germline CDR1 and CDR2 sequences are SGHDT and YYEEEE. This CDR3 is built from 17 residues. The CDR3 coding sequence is TGTGCCAGCAGCTTGGTTACGATCAGGGGGCAAACCGGGGAGCTGTTTTTT. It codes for CASSLVTIRGQTGELFF.

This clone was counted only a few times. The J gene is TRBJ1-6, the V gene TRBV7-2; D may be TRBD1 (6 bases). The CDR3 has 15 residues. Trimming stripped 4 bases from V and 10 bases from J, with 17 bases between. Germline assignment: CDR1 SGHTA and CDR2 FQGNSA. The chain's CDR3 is CASSSNRAGVSPLHF. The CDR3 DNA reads TGTGCCAGCAGCTCCAACAGGGCCGGGGTCTCACCCCTCCACTTT.

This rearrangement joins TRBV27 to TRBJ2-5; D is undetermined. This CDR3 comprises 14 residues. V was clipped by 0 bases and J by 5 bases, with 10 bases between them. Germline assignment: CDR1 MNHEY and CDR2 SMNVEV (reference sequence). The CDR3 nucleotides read TGTGCCAGCAGTTTATCGAGGCTTGAGGAGACCCAGTACTTC. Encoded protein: CASSLSRLEETQYF.

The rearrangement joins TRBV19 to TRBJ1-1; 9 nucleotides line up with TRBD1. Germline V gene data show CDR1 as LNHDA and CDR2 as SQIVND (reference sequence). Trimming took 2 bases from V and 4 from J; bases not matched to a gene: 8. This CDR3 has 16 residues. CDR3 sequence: CASSILTGGAATEAFF. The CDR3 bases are TGTGCCAGTAGTATACTCACAGGGGGCGCAGCCACTGAAGCTTTCTTT.

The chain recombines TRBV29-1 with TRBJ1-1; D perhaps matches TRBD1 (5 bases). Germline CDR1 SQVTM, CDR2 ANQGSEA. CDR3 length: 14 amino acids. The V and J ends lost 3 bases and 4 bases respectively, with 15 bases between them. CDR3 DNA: TGCAGCGTTGAGGGCAGGGCGGGGGGCACTGAAGCTTTCTTT. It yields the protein CSVEGRAGGTEAFF.

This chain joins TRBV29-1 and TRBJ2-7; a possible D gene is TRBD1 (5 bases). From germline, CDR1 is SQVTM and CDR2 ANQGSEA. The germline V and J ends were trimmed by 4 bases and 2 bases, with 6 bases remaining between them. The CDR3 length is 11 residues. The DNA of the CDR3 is TGCAGCGTTGTCAGGGCCTACGAGCAGTACTTC. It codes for CSVVRAYEQYF.

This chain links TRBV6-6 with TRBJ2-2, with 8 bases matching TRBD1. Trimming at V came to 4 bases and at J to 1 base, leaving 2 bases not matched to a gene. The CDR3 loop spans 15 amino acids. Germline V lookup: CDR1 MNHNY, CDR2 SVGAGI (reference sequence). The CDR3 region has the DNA TGTGCCAGCAGTTCCGGGACAGGGAACACCGGGGAGCTGTTTTTT. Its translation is CASSSGTGNTGELFF.

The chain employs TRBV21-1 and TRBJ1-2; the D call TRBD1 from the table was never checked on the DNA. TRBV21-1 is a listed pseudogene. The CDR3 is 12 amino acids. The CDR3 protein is CASSIAWAGYTF. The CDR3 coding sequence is TGTGCCAGCAGCATCGCTTGGGCTGGCTACACCTTC.

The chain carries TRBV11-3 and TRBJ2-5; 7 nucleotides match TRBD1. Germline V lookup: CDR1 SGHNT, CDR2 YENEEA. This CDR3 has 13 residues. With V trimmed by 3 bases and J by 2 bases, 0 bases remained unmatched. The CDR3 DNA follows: TGTGCCAGCAGCTTGGGACAGCAAGAGACCCAGTACTTC. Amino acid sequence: CASSLGQQETQYF.

The chain's CDR3 is CASRDPGVRPLHF. CDR3 DNA sequence: TGTGCCAGCAGGGACCCGGGGGTTCGACCCCTCCACTTT. The chain couples TRBV27 to TRBJ1-6; tentatively, D is TRBD1 (5 bases). There are 13 residues in the CDR3. Deletions cut 6 bases from V and 12 bases from J, with 15 bases between. Germline V gene data show CDR1 as MNHEY and CDR2 as SMNVEV (reference sequence).

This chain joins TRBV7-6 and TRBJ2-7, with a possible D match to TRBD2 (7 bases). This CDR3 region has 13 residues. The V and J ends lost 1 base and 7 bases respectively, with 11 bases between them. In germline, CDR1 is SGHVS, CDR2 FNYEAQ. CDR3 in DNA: TGTGCCAGCAGCTTAGGGGGGGGCCGGGAGCAGTACTTC. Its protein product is CASSLGGGREQYF.

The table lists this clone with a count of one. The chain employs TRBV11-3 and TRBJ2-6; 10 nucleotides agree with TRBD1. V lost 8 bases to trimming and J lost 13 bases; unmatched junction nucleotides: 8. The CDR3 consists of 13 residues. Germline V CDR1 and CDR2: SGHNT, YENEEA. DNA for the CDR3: TGTGCCAGCGTGTCGGCGGGACAGGGGGTCCTGACTTTC. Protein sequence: CASVSAGQGVLTF.

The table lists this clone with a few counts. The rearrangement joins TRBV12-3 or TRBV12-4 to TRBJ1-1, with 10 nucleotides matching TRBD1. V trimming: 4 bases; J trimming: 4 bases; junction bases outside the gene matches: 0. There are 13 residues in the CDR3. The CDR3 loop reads CASSWDRGTEAFF. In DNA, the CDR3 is TGTGCCAGCAGTTGGGACAGGGGCACTGAAGCTTTCTTT.

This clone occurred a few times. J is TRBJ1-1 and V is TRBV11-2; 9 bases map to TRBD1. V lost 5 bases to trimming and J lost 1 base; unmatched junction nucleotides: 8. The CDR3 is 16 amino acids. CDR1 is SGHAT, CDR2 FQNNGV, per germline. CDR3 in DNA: TGTGCCAGCAGCCGTCCCGGGACAGGGCGGAACACTGAAGCTTTCTTT. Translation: CASSRPGTGRNTEAFF.

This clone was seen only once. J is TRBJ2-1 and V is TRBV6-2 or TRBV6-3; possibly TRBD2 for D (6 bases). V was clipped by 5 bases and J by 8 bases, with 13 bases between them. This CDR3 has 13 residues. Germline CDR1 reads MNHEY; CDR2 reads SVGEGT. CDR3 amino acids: CASSILAIYEQFF. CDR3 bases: TGTGCCAGCAGTATACTAGCAATCTATGAGCAGTTCTTC.

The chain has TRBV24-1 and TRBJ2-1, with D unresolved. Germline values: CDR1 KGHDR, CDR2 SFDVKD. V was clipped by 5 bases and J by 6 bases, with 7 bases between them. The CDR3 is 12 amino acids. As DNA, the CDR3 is TGTGCCACCAGTGGTGAGGTCAATGAGCAGTTCTTC. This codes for CATSGEVNEQFF.

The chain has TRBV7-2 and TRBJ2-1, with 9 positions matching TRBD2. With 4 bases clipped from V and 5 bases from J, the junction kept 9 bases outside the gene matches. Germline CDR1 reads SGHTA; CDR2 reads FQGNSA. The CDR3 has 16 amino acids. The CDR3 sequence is CASSSRTSEVHNEQFF. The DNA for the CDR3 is TGTGCCAGCAGCTCCCGGACTAGCGAGGTGCACAATGAGCAGTTCTTC.

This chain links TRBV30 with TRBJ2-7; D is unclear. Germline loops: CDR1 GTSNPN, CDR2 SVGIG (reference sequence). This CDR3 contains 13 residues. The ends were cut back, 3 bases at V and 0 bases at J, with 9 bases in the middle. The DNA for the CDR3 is TGTGCCTGGAGCCTGCTAAGCTCCTACGAGCAGTACTTC. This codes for CAWSLLSSYEQYF.

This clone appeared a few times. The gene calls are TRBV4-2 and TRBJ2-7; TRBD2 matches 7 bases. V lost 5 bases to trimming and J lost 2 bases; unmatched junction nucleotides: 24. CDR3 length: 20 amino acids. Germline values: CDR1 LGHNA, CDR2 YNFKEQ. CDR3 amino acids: CASSIAEAGASLGDPYEQYF. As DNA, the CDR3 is TGTGCCAGCAGCATAGCGGAGGCGGGAGCCTCACTCGGCGATCCCTACGAGCAGTACTTC.

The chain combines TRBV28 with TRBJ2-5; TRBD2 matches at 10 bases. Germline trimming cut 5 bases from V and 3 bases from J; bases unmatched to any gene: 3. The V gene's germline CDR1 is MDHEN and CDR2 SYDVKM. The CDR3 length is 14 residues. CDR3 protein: CASSPGLAEETQYF. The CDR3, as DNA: TGTGCCAGCAGTCCCGGACTAGCGGAAGAGACCCAGTACTTC.

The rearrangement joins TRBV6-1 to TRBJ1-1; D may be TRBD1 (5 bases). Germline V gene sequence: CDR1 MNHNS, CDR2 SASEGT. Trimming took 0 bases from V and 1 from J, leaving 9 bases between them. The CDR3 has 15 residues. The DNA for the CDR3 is TGTGCCAGCAGTGAAGCTGGAACAGGGAACACTGAAGCTTTCTTT. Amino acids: CASSEAGTGNTEAFF.

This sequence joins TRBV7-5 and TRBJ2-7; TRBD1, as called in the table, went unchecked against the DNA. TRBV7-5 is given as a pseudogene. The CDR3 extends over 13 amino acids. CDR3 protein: CVRSQIPTGSQYF. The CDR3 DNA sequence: TGTGTCAGAAGCCAGATTCCGACAGGGTCCCAGTACTTC.

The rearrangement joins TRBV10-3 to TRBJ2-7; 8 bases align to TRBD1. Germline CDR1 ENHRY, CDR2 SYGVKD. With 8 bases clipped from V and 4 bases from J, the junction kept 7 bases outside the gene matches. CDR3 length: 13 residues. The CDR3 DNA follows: TGTGCCATCTCGTCGGACAGGGTGTACGAGCAGTACTTC. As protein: CAISSDRVYEQYF.

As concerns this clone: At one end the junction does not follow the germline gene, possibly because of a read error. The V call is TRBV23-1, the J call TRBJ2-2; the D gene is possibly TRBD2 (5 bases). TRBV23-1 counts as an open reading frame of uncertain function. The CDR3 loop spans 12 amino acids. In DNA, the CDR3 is TGCGCCAGCACTAAAGAACACCGGGGAGCTGTTTTT. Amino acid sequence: CASTKEHRGAVF.

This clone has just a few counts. CDR3 in amino acids: CASAPGREFDEQYF. The CDR3 coding sequence is TGTGCCAGCGCCCCGGGTCGGGAGTTCGACGAGCAGTACTTC. The chain uses TRBV28 and TRBJ2-7; a possible D gene is TRBD2 (6 bases). This CDR3 region has 14 residues. Germline assignment: CDR1 MDHEN and CDR2 SYDVKM. V was cut by 8 bases and J by 5 bases, with 19 bases left in between. Full variable domain (outside the CDR3, taken from reference TRBV28 and TRBJ2-7): DVKVTQSSRYLVKRTGEKVFLECVQDMDHENMFWYRQDPGLGLRLIYFSYDVKMKEKGDIPEGYSVSREKKERFSLILESASTNQTSMYLCASAPGREFDEQYFGPGTRLTVT.

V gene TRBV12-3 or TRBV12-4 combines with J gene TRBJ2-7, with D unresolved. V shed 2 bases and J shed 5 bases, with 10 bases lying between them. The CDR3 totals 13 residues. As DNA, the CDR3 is TGTGCCAGCAGTTTAACTCGAGCGCACGAGCAGTACTTC. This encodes CASSLTRAHEQYF.

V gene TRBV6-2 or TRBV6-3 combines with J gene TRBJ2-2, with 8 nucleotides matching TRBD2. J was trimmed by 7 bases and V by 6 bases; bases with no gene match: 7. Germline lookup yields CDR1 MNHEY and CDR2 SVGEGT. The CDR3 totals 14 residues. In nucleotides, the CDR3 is TGTGCCAGCAGCCTCTCCGGGAGGGTCGGGGAGCTGTTTTTT. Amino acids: CASSLSGRVGELFF.

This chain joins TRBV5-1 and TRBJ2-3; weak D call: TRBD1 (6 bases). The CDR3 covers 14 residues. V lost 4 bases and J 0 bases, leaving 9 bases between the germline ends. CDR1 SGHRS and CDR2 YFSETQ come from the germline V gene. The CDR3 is CASSTTGSTDTQYF. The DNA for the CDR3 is TGCGCCAGCAGCACGACAGGCAGCACAGATACGCAGTATTTT.

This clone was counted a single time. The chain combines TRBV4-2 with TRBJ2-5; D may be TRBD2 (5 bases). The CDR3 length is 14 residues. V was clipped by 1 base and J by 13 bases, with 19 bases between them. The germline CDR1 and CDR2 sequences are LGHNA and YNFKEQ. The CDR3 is CASSQVALRERVYF. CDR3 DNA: TGTGCCAGCAGCCAAGTGGCCCTTAGGGAGAGAGTGTACTTC.

This chain's CDR3 is CASSSEGTNEKLFF. The CDR3 DNA reads as TGTGCCAGCAGCTCGGAGGGAACTAATGAAAAACTGTTTTTT. V gene TRBV28 combines with J gene TRBJ1-4; D uncertain. V lost 6 bases, J lost 1 base, and 9 bases lay in between. In germline, CDR1 is MDHEN, CDR2 SYDVKM. There are 14 residues in the CDR3.